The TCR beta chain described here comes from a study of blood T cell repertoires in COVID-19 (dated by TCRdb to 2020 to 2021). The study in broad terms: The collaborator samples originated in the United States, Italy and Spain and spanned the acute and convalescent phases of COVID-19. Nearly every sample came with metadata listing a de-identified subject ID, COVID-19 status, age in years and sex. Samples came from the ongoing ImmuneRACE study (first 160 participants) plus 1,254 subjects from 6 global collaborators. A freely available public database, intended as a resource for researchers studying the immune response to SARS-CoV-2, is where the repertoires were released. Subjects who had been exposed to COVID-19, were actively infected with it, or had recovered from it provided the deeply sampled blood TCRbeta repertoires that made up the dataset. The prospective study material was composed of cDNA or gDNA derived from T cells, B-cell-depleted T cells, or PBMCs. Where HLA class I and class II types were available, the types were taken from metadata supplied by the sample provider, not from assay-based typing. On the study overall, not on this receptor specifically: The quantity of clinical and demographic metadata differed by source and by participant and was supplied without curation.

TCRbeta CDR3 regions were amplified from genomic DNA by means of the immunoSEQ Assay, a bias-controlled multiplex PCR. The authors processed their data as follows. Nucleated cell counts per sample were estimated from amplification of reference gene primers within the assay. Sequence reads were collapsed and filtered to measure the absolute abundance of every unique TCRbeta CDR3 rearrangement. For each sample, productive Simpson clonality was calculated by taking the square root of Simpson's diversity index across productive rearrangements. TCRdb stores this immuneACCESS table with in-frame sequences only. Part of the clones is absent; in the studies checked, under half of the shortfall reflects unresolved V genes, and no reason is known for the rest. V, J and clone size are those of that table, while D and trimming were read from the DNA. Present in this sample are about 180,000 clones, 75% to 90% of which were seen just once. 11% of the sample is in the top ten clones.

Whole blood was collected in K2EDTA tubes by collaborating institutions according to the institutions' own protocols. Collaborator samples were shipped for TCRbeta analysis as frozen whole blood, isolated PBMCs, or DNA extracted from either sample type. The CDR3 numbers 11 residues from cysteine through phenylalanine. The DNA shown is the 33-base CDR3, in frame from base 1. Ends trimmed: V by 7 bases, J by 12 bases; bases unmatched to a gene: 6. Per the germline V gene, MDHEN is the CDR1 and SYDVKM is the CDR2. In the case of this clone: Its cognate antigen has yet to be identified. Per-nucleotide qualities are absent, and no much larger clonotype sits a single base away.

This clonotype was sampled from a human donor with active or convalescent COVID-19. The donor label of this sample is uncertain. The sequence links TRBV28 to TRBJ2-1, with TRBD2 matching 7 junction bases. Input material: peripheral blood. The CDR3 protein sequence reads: CASMQGLLQFF. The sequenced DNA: TGTGCCAGCATGCAGGGACTATTGCAGTTCTTC. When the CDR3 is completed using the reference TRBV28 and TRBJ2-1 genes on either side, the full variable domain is DVKVTQSSRYLVKRTGEKVFLECVQDMDHENMFWYRQDPGLGLRLIYFSYDVKMKEKGDIPEGYSVSREKKERFSLILESASTNQTSMYLCASMQGLLQFFGPGTRLTVL.